This T cell receptor beta chain came from a study of T-cell memory formation after mild COVID-19. Turning to the study itself: TCR clusters were mostly donor specific. Study-level results: Some responding clones appeared in pre-infection memory, suggesting cross-reactive memory joined. Those CD4+ clones that contracted were mainly in CM and EM (CD8+ ones in EMRA). Second-wave clones with a day 37 peak had unconfirmed SARS-CoV-2 specificity.

For this clonotype: Its antigen is not identified.

TCRdb redid the calling of the 5' RACE reads with MiXCR, one entry per CDR3 protein. The table lists about 560,000 distinct CDR3 sequences, roughly a sixth of them singletons. V dropped 3 bases and J dropped 8 bases, with 4 bases sitting between them. The CDR3 spans 9 residues. Germline V gene data show CDR1 as SQVTM and CDR2 as ANQGSEA. Sequences were obtained from PBMCs or a T cell subset sorted from them (not recorded which). The chain recombines TRBV29-1 with TRBJ1-2; D remains unclear. The clonotype originates from an adult woman who had mild COVID-19 (a few samples of this study predate the infection). Cell type and time point are not known. In DNA, the CDR3 is TGCAGCGTTGATTCCGGCTACACCTTC. This translates into CSVDSGYTF.